Given below is one TCR beta chain in context. Its specificity is not known. TCR beta CDR3 regions were amplified from RNA transcripts. In the first-round RT-PCR of the TCR CDR3, the HTBI primer set was used. A single record per CDR3 protein comes from TCRdb applying MiXCR to the multiplex PCR reads. The table lists under 650,000 distinct CDR3 sequences, 15% to 20% of them singletons, with about 3.8% in the top ten. The sample comes from a study of T cells in Graves' hyperthyroidism and ophthalmopathy. Overall study: Before any treatment, at initial diagnosis, peripheral blood was collected. Study findings and constraints: Model-based prediction identified ophthalmopathy a median around seven months prior to its onset.

Newly diagnosed hyperthyroidism, duration under 2 months, in patients aged 18 to 65. Diagnostic decisions used clinical symptoms, serum thyroxine and TRAb, thyroid ultrasound and orbital computed tomography. Germline V gene sequence: CDR1 SGHTA, CDR2 FQGNSA. V lost 3 bases, J lost 8 bases, and 7 bases stayed unmatched. CDR3 length equals 14 residues. The sample comprised blood. The sequence was obtained from a woman aged 25 to 45 with Graves' hyperthyroidism. The chain links TRBV7-2 to TRBJ1-2, with 9 bases that match TRBD1. The CDR3 sequence is CASSFTGGLVGYTF. CDR3 DNA: TGTGCCAGCAGCTTTACAGGGGGCTTGGTCGGCTACACCTTC.